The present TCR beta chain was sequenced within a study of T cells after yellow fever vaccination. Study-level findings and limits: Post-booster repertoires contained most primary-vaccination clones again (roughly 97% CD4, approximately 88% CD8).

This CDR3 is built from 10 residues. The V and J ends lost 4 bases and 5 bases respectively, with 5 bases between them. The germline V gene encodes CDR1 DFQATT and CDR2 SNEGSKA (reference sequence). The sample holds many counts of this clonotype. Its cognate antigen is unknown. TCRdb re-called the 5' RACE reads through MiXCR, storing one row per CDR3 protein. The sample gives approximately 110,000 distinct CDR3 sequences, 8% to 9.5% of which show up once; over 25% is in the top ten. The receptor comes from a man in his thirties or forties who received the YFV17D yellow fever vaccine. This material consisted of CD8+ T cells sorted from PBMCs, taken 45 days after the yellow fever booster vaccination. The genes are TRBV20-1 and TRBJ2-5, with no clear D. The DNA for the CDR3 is TGCAGTGCTATTACGGAGACCCAGTACTTC. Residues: CSAITETQYF.